The 13 T cell receptor beta chains reported below all come from one sample, sequenced in a study of T cell responses to AZD1222 COVID-19 vaccine. Assay used: immunoSEQ multiplex PCR; TCRdb lists only in-frame clones, some missing. The table lists approximately 150,000 clones, roughly 92% of them singletons. Sequences were derived from peripheral blood, sampled on day 0 of AZD1222 vaccination. The origin of the receptors is an adult in good health.

The rearrangement joins TRBV2 to TRBJ1-2; TRBD1 matches 7 bases. The V gene's germline CDR1 is SNHLY and CDR2 FYNNEI. CDR3 length: 14 residues. V was clipped by 6 bases and J by 5 bases; unmatched bases: 9. The CDR3 loop reads CASRPPGQQYGYTF. CDR3 coding DNA: TGTGCCAGCAGGCCCCCGGGACAGCAATATGGCTACACCTTC. The full variable domain, with the rest looked up from reference TRBV2 and TRBJ1-2, is EPEVTQTPSHQVTQMGQEVILRCVPISNHLYFYWYRQILGQKVEFLVSFYNNEISEKSEIFDDQFSVERPDGSNFTLKIRSTKLEDSAMYFCASRPPGQQYGYTFGSGTRLTVV.

The CDR3 DNA sequence: TGTGCCAGCAGTTTAGGGGGCGCGCGCAATCAGCCCCAGCATTTT. It translates to CASSLGGARNQPQHF. This chain connects TRBV28 to TRBJ1-5, with D perhaps matching TRBD1 (6 bases). Germline V gene sequence: CDR1 MDHEN, CDR2 SYDVKM. V was trimmed by 2 bases and J by 2 bases, leaving 10 bases between them. The CDR3 has 15 residues.

V and J are TRBV19 and TRBJ1-1, with D possibly matching TRBD1 (5 bases). The CDR3 loop spans 14 amino acids. In germline, CDR1 is LNHDA, CDR2 SQIVND (reference sequence). V shed 1 base and J shed 0 bases, with 6 bases lying between them. CDR3 amino acids: CASSIGGMNTEAFF. Here the CDR3 DNA reads TGTGCCAGTAGTATAGGGGGCATGAACACTGAAGCTTTCTTT.

V and J are TRBV7-2 and TRBJ2-7, with 9 bases aligning to TRBD1. Germline V gene data show CDR1 as SGHTA and CDR2 as FQGNSA. V lost 4 bases to trimming and J lost 5 bases; unmatched junction nucleotides: 9. The CDR3 runs 15 residues. CDR3 sequence reads: CASSSLGQGSNEQYF. DNA of the CDR3: TGTGCCAGCAGCTCCTTGGGACAGGGTAGCAACGAGCAGTACTTC.

The chain links TRBV7-9 to TRBJ1-5; D perhaps matches TRBD1 (5 bases). V lost 2 bases to trimming and J lost 5 bases, with 22 bases between them. The CDR3 consists of 18 residues. Germline loops: CDR1 SEHNR, CDR2 FQNEAQ (reference sequence). CDR3 nucleotides: TGTGCCAGCAGCTTATCGGGTCGGGGACTGGCGGTCCATCAGCCCCAGCATTTT. As protein: CASSLSGRGLAVHQPQHF.

In DNA form, the CDR3 reads TGTGCCAGCAGTGAAGCTTCTGGGTGGCCCTACGAGCAGTACTTC. This sequence encodes CASSEASGWPYEQYF. The rearrangement links TRBV6-1 to TRBJ2-7; D not resolved. The CDR3 length is 15 residues. Germline assignment: CDR1 MNHNS and CDR2 SASEGT. Trimming stripped 0 bases from V and 2 bases from J, with 11 bases between.

The chain carries TRBV12-3 or TRBV12-4 and TRBJ2-7; D may be TRBD2 (6 bases). The V end lost 6 bases, the J end lost 5 bases, and 14 bases lay between the germline ends. The CDR3 runs 13 residues. The CDR3 is CASRVGGGHEQYF. CDR3 sequence (DNA): TGTGCCAGCAGGGTGGGGGGAGGCCACGAGCAGTACTTC.

The chain links TRBV4-1 to TRBJ1-2; D is unclear. The CDR3 contains 16 residues. V was clipped by 1 base and J by 0 bases, with 12 bases between them. Germline assignment: CDR1 MGHRA and CDR2 YSYEKL. The DNA of the CDR3 is TGCGCCAGCAGCCAAGTATATCCGATGACTAACTATGGCTACACCTTC. Amino acids: CASSQVYPMTNYGYTF.

This clone was detected once. The chain has TRBV15 and TRBJ1-2; perhaps TRBD1 as D (5 bases). Trimming took off 0 bases at V and 8 bases at J, with 16 bases between the two ends. CDR1 is LNHNV and CDR2 is YYDKDF in the germline V gene (reference sequence). This CDR3 is built from 15 residues. DNA of the CDR3: TGTGCCACCAGCAGAGACCCCGGGACTTGGGACGGCTACACCTTC. This sequence encodes CATSRDPGTWDGYTF.

The chain combines TRBV5-3 with TRBJ1-3; D is uncertain. TRBV5-3 is flagged as an ORF with uncertain function. The CDR3 has 17 amino acids. V gave up 2 bases and J gave up 5 bases, with 20 bases separating them. The CDR3, as DNA: TGTGCCAGAAGCTTTTTTCGGGTTCCTCCGGGTAGAAACACCATATATTTT. Its translation: CARSFFRVPPGRNTIYF.

Regarding this clone: This same CDR3 is encoded by further DNA sequences in the sample. The chain has TRBV6-1 and TRBJ2-7, with a tentative D call TRBD1 (6 bases). The V gene's germline CDR1 is MNHNS and CDR2 SASEGT. V lost 3 bases and J lost 0, with 9 bases in between. The CDR3 spans 14 residues. The CDR3 coding sequence is TGTGCCAGCAGTGAGGGGGCAAACTCCTACGAGCAGTACTTC. This gives the protein CASSEGANSYEQYF.

CDR3 sequence (DNA): TGTGCCATCAGTGAGTCGGTCGCGACCTTTGGGACCCAGTACTTC. This sequence encodes CAISESVATFGTQYF. The gene calls are TRBV10-3 and TRBJ2-5; D remains unclear. V was shortened by 0 bases and J by 7 bases, with 15 bases between the two germline ends. Germline V gene sequence: CDR1 ENHRY, CDR2 SYGVKD. The CDR3 extends over 15 amino acids.

Turning to this clone: An end of the junction differs from the germline gene, which may be a read error. This chain links TRBV10-1 with TRBJ2-4, with 7 bases that match TRBD2. The germline CDR1 and CDR2 sequences are WNHNN and SYGVQD (reference sequence). This CDR3 has 14 amino acids. This CDR3 reads CARSGGGAKNIQYF. The CDR3 nucleotides read TGCGCCCGCAGTGGGGGGGGAGCCAAAAACATTCAGTACTTC.